This is a list of T cell receptor beta chains from one sample in a study of shared clonotypes between healthy human individuals. Assay used: immunoSEQ multiplex PCR; TCRdb lists only in-frame clones, some missing. Of some 2,000,000 clones listed, 90% to 95% were seen once; the top ten hold 0.13%. The specimen sequenced was naive CD4+ T cells sorted from blood. The receptors shown here come from a man younger than 30 in good health. Each CDR3 is given with its conserved first and last residue. Each record gives: clone size, V gene, J gene, D gene, CDR3 DNA, CDR3 protein. A D gene is named only where the DNA matches it firmly. Only part of the rows carry a size: once, few, many, or a class if the clone is expanded.

.,TRBV5-4,TRBJ1-1,TRBD1,TGTGCCAGCAGCTGGGACAGGGGAAACACTGAAGCTTTCTTT,CASSWDRGNTEAFF
.,TRBV18,TRBJ1-1,.,TGTGCCAGCTCACCATTTCCCTCGAACACTGAAGCTTTCTTT,CASSPFPSNTEAFF
.,TRBV7-8,TRBJ1-3,.,TGTGCCAGCAGCTTAGTGCGGGCCTCTGGAAACACCATATATTTT,CASSLVRASGNTIYF
.,TRBV19,TRBJ2-5,.,TGTGCCAGTAGTATGATGGTCGGGGGATACGGGGAGACCCAGTACTTC,CASSMMVGGYGETQYF
.,TRBV7-2,TRBJ2-1,TRBD2,TGTGCCAGCAGCTCCTACCTTGGGAGCGGGAAATACAATGAGCAGTTCTTC,CASSSYLGSGKYNEQFF
.,TRBV9,TRBJ2-2,.,TGTGCCAGCAGCGTAGCTATTGGGAAATCGGACACCGGGGAGCTGTTTTTT,CASSVAIGKSDTGELFF
.,TRBV30,TRBJ2-7,TRBD2,TGTGCCTACTCCCCCGGACTAGCGTCCTACGAGCAGTACTTC,CAYSPGLASYEQYF
once,TRBV4-1,TRBJ2-2,.,TGCGCCAGCAGCCAAGTTCCGACCGACGGCGCGAACACCGGGGAGCTGTTTTTT,CASSQVPTDGANTGELFF
.,TRBV6-5,TRBJ2-3,TRBD2,TGTGCCAGCAGTCAACTAGCGGGGGTGTCAGATACGCAGTATTTT,CASSQLAGVSDTQYF
.,TRBV10-3,TRBJ2-5,TRBD2,TGTGCCATCAGTGAACCGACTAGCGGGGGGCCAGAGACCCAGTACTTC,CAISEPTSGGPETQYF
.,TRBV7-2,TRBJ2-1,.,TGTGCCAGCAGCTTAGCGGGGGCGGGTCTATACAATGAGCAGTTCTTC,CASSLAGAGLYNEQFF
.,TRBV5-6,TRBJ2-1,TRBD1,TGTGCCAGCAGCCTAGGGACAGGGGGCAAATACAATGAGCAGTTCTTC,CASSLGTGGKYNEQFF
.,TRBV6-5,TRBJ2-2,.,TGTGCCAGCAGGCGCATTACGGGGGAGCTGTTTTTT,CASRRITGELFF